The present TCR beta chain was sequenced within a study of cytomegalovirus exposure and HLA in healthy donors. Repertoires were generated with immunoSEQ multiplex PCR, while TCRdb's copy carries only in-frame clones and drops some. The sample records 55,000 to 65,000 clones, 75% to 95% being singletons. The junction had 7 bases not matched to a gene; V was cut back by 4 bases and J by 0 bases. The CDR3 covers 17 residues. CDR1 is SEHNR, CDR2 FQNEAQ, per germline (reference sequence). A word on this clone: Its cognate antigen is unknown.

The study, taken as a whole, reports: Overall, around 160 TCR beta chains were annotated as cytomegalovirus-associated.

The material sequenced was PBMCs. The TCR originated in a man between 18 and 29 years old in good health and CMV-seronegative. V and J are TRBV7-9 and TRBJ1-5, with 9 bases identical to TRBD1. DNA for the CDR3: TGTGCCAGCAGCTCCTGGACAGGGGACATTAGCAATCAGCCCCAGCATTTT. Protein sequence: CASSSWTGDISNQPQHF. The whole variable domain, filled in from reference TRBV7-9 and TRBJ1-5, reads DTGVSQNPRHKITKRGQNVTFRCDPISEHNRLYWYRQTLGQGPEFLTYFQNEAQLEKSRLLSDRFSAERPKGSFSTLEIQRTEQGDSAMYLCASSSWTGDISNQPQHFGDGTRLSIL.